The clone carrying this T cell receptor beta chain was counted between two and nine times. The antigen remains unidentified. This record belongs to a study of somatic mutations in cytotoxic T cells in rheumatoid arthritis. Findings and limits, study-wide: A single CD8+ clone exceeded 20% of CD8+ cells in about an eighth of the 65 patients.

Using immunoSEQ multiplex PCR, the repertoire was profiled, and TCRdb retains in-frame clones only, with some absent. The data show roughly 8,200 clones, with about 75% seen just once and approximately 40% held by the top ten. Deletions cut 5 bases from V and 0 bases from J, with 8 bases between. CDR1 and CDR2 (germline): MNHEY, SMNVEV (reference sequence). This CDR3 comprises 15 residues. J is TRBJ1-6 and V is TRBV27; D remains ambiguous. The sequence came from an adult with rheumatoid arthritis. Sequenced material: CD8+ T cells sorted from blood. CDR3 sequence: CASSRKSSYNSPLHF. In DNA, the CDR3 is TGTGCCAGCAGTAGAAAGAGCTCCTATAATTCACCCCTCCACTTT.